This T cell receptor (beta chain) originates from a study of identifying expanded T cells in peripheral blood. This CDR3 is 17 amino acids long. The germline V gene has CDR1 KGHSH and CDR2 LQKENI. V lost 0 bases and J 2 bases, leaving 13 bases between the germline ends. TCRdb keeps only in-frame clones here, not all; method: immunoSEQ multiplex PCR. The repertoire holds tens of thousands of clones, with roughly 86% as singletons. The chain is built from TRBV18 and TRBJ1-4, with no clear D. The specimen was blood. The TCR originated in a person aged 18 to 75 in good health. CDR3 DNA: TGTGCCAGCTCACCACCTGAGGCGGCACCGACTAATGAAAAACTGTTTTTT. This translates into CASSPPEAAPTNEKLFF.